This TCR beta chain was sequenced in a study of early T cells in non-severe SARS-CoV-2 infection. About the research overall: The authors sequenced bulk RNA from unsorted whole blood, leaving chains unpaired.

Unique molecular identifiers were affixed to single, distinct cDNA molecules. Using its own MiXCR run on the 5' RACE reads, TCRdb lists one record per CDR3 protein. The repertoire holds around 58,000 distinct CDR3 sequences, roughly 5% seen once, with under 6.5% in the top ten. Study findings and constraints: In VDJdb matching, anti-spike CD8 responses were favored while private and CD4 specificities went missing.

This CDR3 is built from 14 residues. V lost 4 bases to trimming and J lost 5 bases; unmatched junction nucleotides: 3. Germline V gives CDR1 ENHRY, CDR2 SYGVKD. On this clonotype: Antigen specificity is unknown.

The V gene is TRBV10-3, the J gene TRBJ2-7; 12 bases are shared with TRBD1. The receptor comes from an adult who was a healthcare worker with PCR-confirmed SARS-CoV-2 infection or an uninfected control (not recorded which). The sample comprised whole blood. This CDR3 is CAISGDRGLNEQYF. The DNA of the CDR3 is TGTGCCATCAGTGGGGACAGGGGGCTTAACGAGCAGTACTTC.